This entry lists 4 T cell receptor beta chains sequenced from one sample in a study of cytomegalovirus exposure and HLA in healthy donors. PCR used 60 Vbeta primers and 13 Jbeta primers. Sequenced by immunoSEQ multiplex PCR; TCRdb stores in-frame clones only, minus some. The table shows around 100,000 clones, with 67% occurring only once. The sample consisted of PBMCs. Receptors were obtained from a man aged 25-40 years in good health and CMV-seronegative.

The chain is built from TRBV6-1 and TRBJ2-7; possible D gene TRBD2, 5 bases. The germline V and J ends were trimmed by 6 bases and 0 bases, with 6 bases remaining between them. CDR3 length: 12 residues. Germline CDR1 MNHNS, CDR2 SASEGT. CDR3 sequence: CASRRDSYEQYF. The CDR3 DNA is TGTGCCAGCAGGAGGGACTCCTACGAGCAGTACTTC.

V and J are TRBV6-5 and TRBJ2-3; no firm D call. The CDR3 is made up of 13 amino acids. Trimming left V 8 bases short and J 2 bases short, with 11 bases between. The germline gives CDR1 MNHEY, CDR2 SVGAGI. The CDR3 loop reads CASYQAFTDTQYF. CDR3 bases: TGTGCCAGCTACCAGGCGTTCACAGATACGCAGTATTTT.

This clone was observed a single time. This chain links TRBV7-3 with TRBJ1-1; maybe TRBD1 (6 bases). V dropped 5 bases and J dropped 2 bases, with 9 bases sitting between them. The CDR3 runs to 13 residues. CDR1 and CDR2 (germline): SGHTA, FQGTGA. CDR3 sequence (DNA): TGTGCCAGCAGCATGACAGGCAACACTGAAGCTTTCTTT. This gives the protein CASSMTGNTEAFF.

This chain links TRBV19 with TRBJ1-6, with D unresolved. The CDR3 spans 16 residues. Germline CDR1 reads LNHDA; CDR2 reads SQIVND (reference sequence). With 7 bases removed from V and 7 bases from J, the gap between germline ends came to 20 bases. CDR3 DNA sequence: TGTGCCAGTACCTCGGAGGAGGGTACAGCCAATTCACCCCTCCACTTT. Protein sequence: CASTSEEGTANSPLHF.